The 21 T cell receptor beta chains below all came from one sample that was sequenced in a study of response to subunit inactivated influenza vaccine. TCRdb used MiXCR to reprocess the RT-PCR reads, holding one entry per CDR3 protein. Of about 540,000 distinct CDR3 sequences in the sample, roughly 25% were seen once. These data also formed part of another study, on T cells expressing NK-cell markers. From that study: 5'RACE template switching built TCR beta cDNA with unique molecular identifiers.

The material was CD4+ T cells sorted from PBMCs, obtained roughly 13 days after vaccination. All receptors come from a middle-aged man who received an inactivated influenza vaccine.

The chain carries TRBV7-3 and TRBJ2-7; the match to TRBD1 covers 9 bases. CDR1 SGHTA and CDR2 FQGTGA come from the germline V gene. This CDR3 has 15 amino acids. The J segment lost 5 bases and the V segment lost 4 bases, leaving 9 bases of the junction unmatched. The CDR3 nucleotides are TGTGCCAGCAGCTCAACCGGGACAGGGATACACGAGCAGTACTTC. Residues: CASSSTGTGIHEQYF.

This sequence joins TRBV3-1 and TRBJ1-1; TRBD1 matches at 11 bases. Germline CDR1 and CDR2: LGHDT and YNNKEL (reference sequence). CDR3 length: 16 amino acids. With V trimmed by 1 base and J by 4 bases, 5 bases remained unmatched. The CDR3 spells CASSQAPGQGATEAFF. CDR3 nucleotide sequence: TGTGCCAGCAGCCAAGCCCCCGGACAGGGGGCCACTGAAGCTTTCTTT.

This clonotype was seen a few times. CDR3 amino acids: CASTPSGKSYNEQFF. In nucleotides, the CDR3 is TGCGCCAGCACGCCTAGCGGTAAATCCTACAATGAGCAGTTCTTC. The chain employs TRBV5-1 and TRBJ2-1, with TRBD2 matching over 7 bases. The CDR3 totals 15 residues. CDR1 SGHRS and CDR2 YFSETQ come from the germline V gene. J was trimmed by 1 base and V by 6 bases; bases with no gene match: 7.

V gene TRBV15 combines with J gene TRBJ1-6; TRBD1 aligns across 9 bases. CDR3 length equals 15 residues. V lost 1 base to trimming and J lost 8 bases; unmatched junction nucleotides: 3. Germline loops: CDR1 LNHNV, CDR2 YYDKDF (reference sequence). CDR3 nucleotides: TGTGCCACCAGCAGAGGGACAGGGGACTATTCACCCCTCCACTTT. This codes for CATSRGTGDYSPLHF.

This clonotype was detected a few times. The chain links TRBV3-1 to TRBJ2-1; maybe TRBD2 (5 bases). V lost 4 bases and J 8 bases, leaving 15 bases between the germline ends. This CDR3 is built from 14 residues. CDR1 and CDR2 (germline): LGHDT, YNNKEL (reference sequence). DNA for the CDR3: TGTGCCAGCAGCCGGGCGAGCGGCAGAGATGAGCAGTTCTTC. As protein: CASSRASGRDEQFF.

In its sample, this clonotype was seen a few times. Here the CDR3 reads CASSQGEWGSTDTQYF. Written as DNA, the CDR3 is TGCGCCAGCAGCCAAGGAGAATGGGGTAGCACAGATACGCAGTATTTT. The J gene is TRBJ2-3, the V gene TRBV4-1; D not certain. CDR3 length equals 16 residues. The V and J ends lost 1 base and 0 bases respectively, with 11 bases between them. Germline loops: CDR1 MGHRA, CDR2 YSYEKL.

The V call is TRBV4-3, the J call TRBJ2-5, with a tentative D call TRBD1 (6 bases). Trimming removed 1 base from V and 4 bases from J, with 16 bases in between. Germline V gene data show CDR1 as LGHNA and CDR2 as YSLEER. The length of the CDR3 is 16 residues. This CDR3 is CASSQALQGWGETQYF. DNA for the CDR3: TGCGCCAGCAGCCAAGCGTTACAGGGCTGGGGAGAGACCCAGTACTTC.

The sample holds a few counts of this clonotype. The gene calls are TRBV9 and TRBJ2-2; D remains ambiguous. CDR1 SGDLS and CDR2 YYNGEE come from the germline V gene. The CDR3 covers 16 residues. V dropped 1 base and J dropped 7 bases, with 17 bases sitting between them. The CDR3 is CASSVNGMTAGGELFF. The CDR3 DNA follows: TGTGCCAGCAGCGTAAATGGTATGACCGCAGGCGGGGAGCTGTTTTTT.

This clonotype has just a few counts. In DNA form, the CDR3 reads TGTGCCAGCAGTGAATTTAAACCGGGACTAAGGACAGATACGCAGTATTTT. It codes for CASSEFKPGLRTDTQYF. The chain recombines TRBV25-1 with TRBJ2-3, with 7 bases fitting TRBD2. CDR3 length: 17 amino acids. CDR1 and CDR2 from the germline V gene are MGHDK and SYGVNS. The V segment lost 1 base and the J segment 3 bases; nucleotides outside the gene matches: 10.

This clonotype was observed a handful of times. The chain is built from TRBV7-2 and TRBJ2-1; 16 nucleotides agree with TRBD2. The germline gives CDR1 SGHTA, CDR2 FQGNSA. The ends lost 5 bases at V and 15 bases at J; junction bases unmatched: 7. The CDR3 has 14 amino acids. CDR3 DNA: TGTGCCAGCAGCCCGGGACTAGCGGGGGGGGATACGTTCTTC. Protein product: CASSPGLAGGDTFF.

This clonotype was detected a few times. V and J are TRBV5-1 and TRBJ2-3; the D is unclear. V shed 2 bases and J shed 2 bases, with 15 bases lying between them. The germline gives CDR1 SGHRS, CDR2 YFSETQ. The CDR3 totals 16 residues. CDR3 sequence (DNA): TGCGCCAGCAGCTTAGGGTCGAGTGCAATCACAGATACGCAGTATTTT. Its protein product is CASSLGSSAITDTQYF.

This clonotype was picked up a small number of times. The chain employs TRBV7-2 and TRBJ2-7, with 7 nucleotides matching TRBD2. The CDR3 is 12 amino acids. Germline values: CDR1 SGHTA, CDR2 FQGNSA. V was pared by 6 bases and J by 2 bases, with 1 base of the junction left unmatched. CDR3 sequence (DNA): TGTGCCAGCAGGGGGGGGACCTACGAGCAGTACTTC. Amino acid sequence: CASRGGTYEQYF.

This clonotype was seen a few times. V gene TRBV20-1 combines with J gene TRBJ2-1; possibly TRBD1 for D (5 bases). Per germline, CDR1 DFQATT and CDR2 SNEGSKA (reference sequence). This CDR3 region has 12 residues. V shed 6 bases and J shed 7 bases, with 13 bases lying between them. The CDR3: CSAPDSLNEQFF. CDR3 nucleotides: TGCAGTGCACCAGACAGTTTGAATGAGCAGTTCTTC.

The chain has TRBV4-2 and TRBJ2-6; 10 positions agree with TRBD2. The V segment lost 7 bases and the J segment 4 bases; nucleotides outside the gene matches: 7. The V gene's germline CDR1 is LGHNA and CDR2 YNFKEQ. The CDR3 runs 16 residues. CDR3 nucleotides: TGTGCCAGCAACGTAGCGGGAGGATCGGGGGCCAACGTCCTGACTTTC. Residues: CASNVAGGSGANVLTF.

This clonotype was counted only a few times. The V call is TRBV4-3, the J call TRBJ2-1, with 9 bases fitting TRBD2. There are 18 residues in the CDR3. The germline CDR1 and CDR2 sequences are LGHNA and YSLEER. V dropped 0 bases and J dropped 5; count of bases not matched to a gene: 11. CDR3 coding DNA: TGCGCCAGCAGCCAAGATCGGTCGCTAGCGGGGTTCCACAATGAGCAGTTCTTC. Encoded protein: CASSQDRSLAGFHNEQFF.

The sample holds a few counts of this clonotype. The chain couples TRBV5-1 to TRBJ2-7, with TRBD1 matching 10 bases. CDR1 and CDR2 from the germline V gene are SGHRS and YFSETQ. V gave up 0 bases and J gave up 7 bases; unmatched junction bases: 10. The CDR3 has 16 residues. The CDR3 DNA reads TGCGCCAGCAGCTTGGATTCCGGACAGGGGGTCAAGGAGCAGTACTTC. This encodes CASSLDSGQGVKEQYF.

This clonotype has a handful of counts. The J gene is TRBJ2-5, the V gene TRBV6-2 or TRBV6-3; 13 bases fit TRBD2. Germline V gene data show CDR1 as MNHEY and CDR2 as SVGEGT. There are 17 residues in the CDR3. V lost 1 base, J lost 3 bases, and 5 bases stayed unmatched. As DNA, the CDR3 is TGTGCCAGCAGTTACTTTCTCGGACTAGCGGGAGAAGAGACCCAGTACTTC. Translated: CASSYFLGLAGEETQYF.

This clonotype was seen a handful of times. The chain recombines TRBV7-3 with TRBJ2-1, with a weak D call TRBD2 (6 bases). The CDR3 totals 14 residues. Per germline, CDR1 SGHTA and CDR2 FQGTGA. V lost 4 bases and J lost 7, with 14 bases in between. CDR3 bases: TGTGCCAGCAGCTCCGGGGGACTTTTAAATGAGCAGTTCTTC. This codes for CASSSGGLLNEQFF.

This clonotype was detected only a few times. V and J are TRBV6-5 and TRBJ2-2; TRBD2 matches at 11 bases. The germline gives CDR1 MNHEY, CDR2 SVGAGI. V lost 5 bases, J lost 5 bases, and 4 bases stayed unmatched. The CDR3 totals 15 residues. The chain's CDR3 is CASSTSGSRTGELFF. CDR3 DNA sequence: TGTGCCAGCAGTACTAGCGGGAGTCGAACCGGGGAGCTGTTTTTT.

The chain joins TRBV20-1 to TRBJ2-5; TRBD1 or TRBD2 may be the D gene (5 bases each). Per the germline V gene, CDR1 is DFQATT and CDR2 is SNEGSKA (reference sequence). The germline V and J ends were trimmed by 6 bases and 0 bases, with 11 bases remaining between them. The CDR3 loop spans 13 amino acids. The CDR3: CSATGTDQETQYF. The CDR3 DNA reads as TGCAGTGCCACCGGGACGGACCAAGAGACCCAGTACTTC.

The sample holds a few counts of this clonotype. The V gene is TRBV5-4, the J gene TRBJ1-6, with D hard to call. The CDR3 loop spans 16 amino acids. Germline V gene sequence: CDR1 SGHNT, CDR2 YYREEE (reference sequence). V lost 0 bases to trimming and J lost 7 bases, with 14 bases between them. The CDR3, as DNA: TGTGCCAGCAGCTTGGTTGCGGGGATGGGAAATTCACCCCTCCACTTT. It is translated as CASSLVAGMGNSPLHF.